This T cell receptor (beta chain) appears in the sequencing data of a study of Graves' ophthalmopathy and Graves' hyperthyroidism. This clonotype occurred once. RNA transcripts provided the template for amplifying TCR beta CDR3 regions. After a first-round RT-PCR with HTBI primers, a second-round multiplex PCR was run. TCRdb ran MiXCR on the multiplex PCR reads and lists one entry per CDR3 protein. The repertoire consists of over 200,000 distinct CDR3 sequences, with over 25% occurring once and the leading ten covering 9.1%. The sequencing sample was made of peripheral blood. This receptor was taken from a man in his fifties or sixties with Graves' ophthalmopathy.

Written as DNA, the CDR3 is TGTGCCAGCAGGCGGGGAGGAGGATACGAGCAGTACTTC. It is translated as CASRRGGGYEQYF. V gene TRBV13 combines with J gene TRBJ2-7, with D perhaps matching TRBD2 (6 bases). Germline CDR1 PRHDT, CDR2 FYEKMQ (reference sequence). Trimming pared 6 bases from V and 4 bases from J, leaving 13 bases between. The CDR3 covers 13 residues.